The sequence of this T cell receptor (beta chain) was determined in a study of tumor-infiltrating lymphocytes in primary liver carcinoma. On the study more broadly: By surgical resection, the patients were treated for their primary liver carcinoma. Productive TCRbeta read yields ran from roughly 3.6 to 7.1 million per sample and were similar between tissues. T1-T3 N0M0 was the stage of the tumors, which were about 4.2 to 11 cm across. Findings and caveats of the study: Tumor region pairs outstripped tumor-adjacent and tumor-blood pairs in overlap.

In addition to blood RNA drawn from unsorted whole blood, germline DNA was extracted. The CDR3 runs to 13 residues. In germline, CDR1 is ENHRY, CDR2 SYGVKD. Total RNA (roughly 0.45 ug) served as template for TCR beta cDNA synthesis primed by a constant-region primer. Amplification in three nested multiplex PCR rounds with slightly modified ARM-PCR gave rise to TCR beta libraries. TRBV1-TRBV30 forward primers and a C-beta reverse primer were used in the first two PCR rounds, which each ran for about 11 cycles. MiXCR, applied by TCRdb to the multiplex PCR reads, yields one record per CDR3 protein. This sample yields approximately 330,000 distinct CDR3 sequences, of which approximately 65% are seen a single time; under 8% belongs to the top ten. For this clonotype: Its antigen remains unknown. Germline and junction disagree at one end, which may indicate a read error.

Sequenced: peripheral blood. This receptor was taken from a man aged 35 to 55 with primary liver carcinoma and hepatitis B virus infection. The chain recombines TRBV10-3 with TRBJ1-5; the D is unclear. As DNA, the CDR3 is TGTGCCATCTGTGAGTCGGGCAATCAGCCCCAGCATTTT. Translating it yields CAICESGNQPQHF.